Here is one TCR beta chain with its context. Its antigen is not identified. This sample is drawn from a study of CD8 T cells in ankylosing spondylitis. Overall study findings and caveats: The clones that were linked to disease were reported to be significantly enriched in matched synovial fluid samples from ankylosing spondylitis patients. Seemingly characteristic of ankylosing spondylitis blood was a TCR beta motif consisting of roughly 8 highly homologous variants. Several of the motif variants were reported before in synovial fluid and blood from reactive arthritis.

TCRdb reprocessed the 5' RACE reads via MiXCR and lists one record per CDR3 protein. Seen here are 650,000 to 800,000 distinct CDR3 sequences, 15% to 20% observed once, and the top ten hold over 15%. The ends were cut back, 4 bases at V and 0 bases at J, with 11 bases in the middle. Germline CDR1 reads SNHLY; CDR2 reads FYNNEI. CDR3 length equals 15 residues. This TCR derives from a male donor with ankylosing spondylitis. Sequenced: blood, either unsorted or a sorted T cell fraction (not recorded which). V usage is TRBV2 and J usage is TRBJ2-3; possible D gene TRBD1, 5 bases. CDR3 in amino acids: CASSVLRASTDTQYF. The CDR3 nucleotides read TGTGCCAGCAGTGTCCTCAGGGCTAGCACAGATACGCAGTATTTT.